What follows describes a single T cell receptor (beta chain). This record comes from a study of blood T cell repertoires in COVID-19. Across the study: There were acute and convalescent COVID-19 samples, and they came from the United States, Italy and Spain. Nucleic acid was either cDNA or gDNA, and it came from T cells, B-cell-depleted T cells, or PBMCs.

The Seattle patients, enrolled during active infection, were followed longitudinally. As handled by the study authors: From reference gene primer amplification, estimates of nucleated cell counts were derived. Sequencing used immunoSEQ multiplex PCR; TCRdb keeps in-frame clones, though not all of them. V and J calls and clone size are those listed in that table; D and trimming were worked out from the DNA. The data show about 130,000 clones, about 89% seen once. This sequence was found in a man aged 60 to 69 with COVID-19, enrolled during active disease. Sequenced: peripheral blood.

DNA of the CDR3: TGTGCCAGCAGCCGGCGGATGGACAGTTCCTACAATGAGCAGTTCTTC. Its protein product is CASSRRMDSSYNEQFF. The rearrangement joins TRBV7-2 to TRBJ2-1; possibly TRBD1 for D (6 bases). The germline CDR1 and CDR2 sequences are SGHTA and FQGNSA. V shed 5 bases and J shed 1 base, with 15 bases lying between them. The length of the CDR3 is 16 residues.